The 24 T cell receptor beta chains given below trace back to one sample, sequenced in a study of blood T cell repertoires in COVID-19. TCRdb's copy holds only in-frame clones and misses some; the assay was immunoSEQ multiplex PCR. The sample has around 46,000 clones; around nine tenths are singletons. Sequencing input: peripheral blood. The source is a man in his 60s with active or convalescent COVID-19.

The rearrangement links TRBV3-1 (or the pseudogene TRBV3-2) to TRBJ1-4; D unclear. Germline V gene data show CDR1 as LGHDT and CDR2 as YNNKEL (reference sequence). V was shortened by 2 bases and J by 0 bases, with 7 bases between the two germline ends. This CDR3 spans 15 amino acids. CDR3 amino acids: CASSQRSATNEKLFF. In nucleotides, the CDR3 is TGTGCCAGCAGCCAACGGAGTGCAACTAATGAAAAACTGTTTTTT.

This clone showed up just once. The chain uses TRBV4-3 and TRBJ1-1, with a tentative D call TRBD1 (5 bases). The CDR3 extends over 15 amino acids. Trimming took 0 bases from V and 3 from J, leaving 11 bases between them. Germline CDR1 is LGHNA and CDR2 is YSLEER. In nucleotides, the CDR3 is TGCGCCAGCAGCCAAGATGCTGGCAGGGACACTGAAGCTTTCTTT. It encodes CASSQDAGRDTEAFF.

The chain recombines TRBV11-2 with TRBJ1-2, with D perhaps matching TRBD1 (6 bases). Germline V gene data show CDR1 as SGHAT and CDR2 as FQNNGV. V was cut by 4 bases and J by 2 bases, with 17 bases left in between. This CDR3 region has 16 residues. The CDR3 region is CASSSSKSQGNYGYTF. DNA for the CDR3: TGTGCCAGCAGCTCCTCGAAAAGCCAGGGGAACTATGGCTACACCTTC.

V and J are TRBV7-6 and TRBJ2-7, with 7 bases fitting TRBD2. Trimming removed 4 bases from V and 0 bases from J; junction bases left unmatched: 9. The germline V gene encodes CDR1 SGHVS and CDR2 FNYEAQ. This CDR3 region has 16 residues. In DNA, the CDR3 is TGTGCCAGCAGCTCCTCCCCCCGGGGGGACTCCTACGAGCAGTACTTC. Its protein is CASSSSPRGDSYEQYF. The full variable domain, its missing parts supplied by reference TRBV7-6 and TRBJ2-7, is GAGVSQSPRYKVTKRGQDVALRCDPISGHVSLYWYRQALGQGPEFLTYFNYEAQQDKSGLPNDRFSAERPEGSISTLTIQRTEQRDSAMYRCASSSSPRGDSYEQYFGPGTRLTVT.

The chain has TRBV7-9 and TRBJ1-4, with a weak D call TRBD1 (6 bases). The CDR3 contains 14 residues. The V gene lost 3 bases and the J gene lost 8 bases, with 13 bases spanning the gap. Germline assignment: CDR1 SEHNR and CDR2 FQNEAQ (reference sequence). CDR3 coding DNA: TGTGCCAGCAGCTTCTGGGGGCTGGAGGAAAAACTGTTTTTT. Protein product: CASSFWGLEEKLFF.

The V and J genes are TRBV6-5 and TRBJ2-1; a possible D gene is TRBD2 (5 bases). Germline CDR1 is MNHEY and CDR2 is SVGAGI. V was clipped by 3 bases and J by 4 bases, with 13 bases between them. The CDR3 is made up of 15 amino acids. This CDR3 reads CASSYQASSYNEQFF. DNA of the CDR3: TGTGCCAGCAGTTATCAGGCTAGCTCTTACAATGAGCAGTTCTTC.

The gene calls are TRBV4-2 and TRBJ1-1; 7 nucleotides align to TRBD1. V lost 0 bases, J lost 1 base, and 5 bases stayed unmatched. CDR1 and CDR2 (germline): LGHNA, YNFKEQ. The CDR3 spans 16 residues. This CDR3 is CASSQDNGQENTEAFF. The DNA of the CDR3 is TGTGCCAGCAGCCAAGATAACGGACAGGAGAACACTGAAGCTTTCTTT.

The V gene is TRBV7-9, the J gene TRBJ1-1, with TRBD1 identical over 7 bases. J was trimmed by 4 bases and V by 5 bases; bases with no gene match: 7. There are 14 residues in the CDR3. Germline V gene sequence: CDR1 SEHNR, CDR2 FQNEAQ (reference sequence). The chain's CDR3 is CASSPPGTVTEAFF. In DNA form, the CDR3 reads TGTGCCAGCAGCCCACCCGGGACAGTCACTGAAGCTTTCTTT.

The CDR3 bases are TGTGCCAGCAGTGGGGACAGGTCTGGAGATTCACCCCTCCACTTT. Amino acid sequence: CASSGDRSGDSPLHF. This chain uses TRBV6-2 or TRBV6-3 with TRBJ1-6; 8 bases are a match to TRBD1. The CDR3 runs 15 residues. The germline CDR1 and CDR2 sequences are MNHEY and SVGEGT. V lost 5 bases to trimming and J lost 8 bases; unmatched junction nucleotides: 8.

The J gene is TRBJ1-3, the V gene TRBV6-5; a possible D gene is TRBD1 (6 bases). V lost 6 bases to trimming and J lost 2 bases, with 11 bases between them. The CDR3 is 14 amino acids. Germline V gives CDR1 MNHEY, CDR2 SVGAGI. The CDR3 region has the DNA TGTGCCAGCAGCGACCAGGGGACTGGAAACACCATATATTTT. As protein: CASSDQGTGNTIYF.

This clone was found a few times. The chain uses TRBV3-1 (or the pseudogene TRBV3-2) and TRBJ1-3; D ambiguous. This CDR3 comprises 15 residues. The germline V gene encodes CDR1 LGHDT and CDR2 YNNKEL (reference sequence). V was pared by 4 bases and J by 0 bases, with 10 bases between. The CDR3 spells CASSLSPVSGNTIYF. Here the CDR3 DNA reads TGTGCCAGCAGCCTTAGCCCAGTCTCTGGAAACACCATATATTTT.

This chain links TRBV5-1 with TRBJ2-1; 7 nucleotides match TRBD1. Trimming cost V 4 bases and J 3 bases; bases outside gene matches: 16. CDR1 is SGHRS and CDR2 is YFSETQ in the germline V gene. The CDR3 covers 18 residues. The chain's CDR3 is CASSRRDRVPVDYNEQFF. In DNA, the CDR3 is TGCGCCAGCAGCCGCCGAGACAGGGTGCCCGTCGACTACAATGAGCAGTTCTTC.

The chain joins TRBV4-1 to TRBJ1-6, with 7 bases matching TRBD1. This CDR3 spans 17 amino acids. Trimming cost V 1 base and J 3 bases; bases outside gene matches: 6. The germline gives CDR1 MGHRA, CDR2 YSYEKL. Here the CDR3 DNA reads TGCGCCAGCAGCCAAGGGGGCAGGGGGAGCTATAATTCACCCCTCCACTTT. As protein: CASSQGGRGSYNSPLHF.

CDR3 coding DNA: TGTGCCAGCAGCTTATTCATAGGGGGCACAGATACGCAGTATTTT. It specifies CASSLFIGGTDTQYF. The chain carries TRBV5-4 and TRBJ2-3; tentative D call: TRBD1 (5 bases). Germline V CDR1 and CDR2: SGHNT, YYREEE (reference sequence). The CDR3 spans 15 residues. V was cut by 2 bases and J by 1 base, with 11 bases left in between.

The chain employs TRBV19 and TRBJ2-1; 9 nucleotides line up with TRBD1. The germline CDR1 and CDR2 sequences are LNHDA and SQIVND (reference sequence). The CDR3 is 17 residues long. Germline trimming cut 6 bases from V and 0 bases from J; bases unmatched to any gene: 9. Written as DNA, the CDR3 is TGTGCCAGTAGGACGGGACAGGGCGGGAGCTCCTACAATGAGCAGTTCTTC. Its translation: CASRTGQGGSSYNEQFF.

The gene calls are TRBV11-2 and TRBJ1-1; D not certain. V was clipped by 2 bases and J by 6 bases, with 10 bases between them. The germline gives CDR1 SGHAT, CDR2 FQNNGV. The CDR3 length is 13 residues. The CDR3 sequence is CASSLKAQAEAFF. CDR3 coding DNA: TGTGCCAGCAGCTTAAAGGCCCAGGCTGAAGCTTTCTTT.

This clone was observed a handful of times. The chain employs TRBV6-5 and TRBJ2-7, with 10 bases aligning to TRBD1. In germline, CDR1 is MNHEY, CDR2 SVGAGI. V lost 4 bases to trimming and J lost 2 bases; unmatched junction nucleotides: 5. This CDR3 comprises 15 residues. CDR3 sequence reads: CASSSGTGDTYEQYF. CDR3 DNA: TGTGCCAGCAGTTCGGGGACAGGGGATACCTACGAGCAGTACTTC.

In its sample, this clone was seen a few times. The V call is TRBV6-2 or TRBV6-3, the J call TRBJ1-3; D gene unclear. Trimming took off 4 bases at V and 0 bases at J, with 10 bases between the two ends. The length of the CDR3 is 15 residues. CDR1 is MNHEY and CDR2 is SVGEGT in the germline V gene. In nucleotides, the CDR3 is TGTGCCAGCAGTTCTATCGATTTCTCTGGAAACACCATATATTTT. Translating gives CASSSIDFSGNTIYF.

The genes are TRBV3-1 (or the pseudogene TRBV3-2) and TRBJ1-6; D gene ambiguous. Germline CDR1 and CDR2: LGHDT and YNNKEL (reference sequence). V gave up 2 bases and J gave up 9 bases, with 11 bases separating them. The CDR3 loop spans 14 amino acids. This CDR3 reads CASSQLGTGSPLHF. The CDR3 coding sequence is TGTGCCAGCAGCCAACTAGGTACGGGTTCACCCCTCCACTTT.

CDR3 region: CATSGQGYGGYTF. In nucleotides, the CDR3 is TGTGCCACCTCTGGACAGGGCTATGGCGGCTACACCTTC. The chain uses TRBV10-3 and TRBJ1-2; 8 positions match TRBD1. This CDR3 has 13 amino acids. CDR1 is ENHRY and CDR2 is SYGVKD in the germline V gene. The junction had 12 bases not matched to a gene; V was cut back by 10 bases and J by 8 bases.

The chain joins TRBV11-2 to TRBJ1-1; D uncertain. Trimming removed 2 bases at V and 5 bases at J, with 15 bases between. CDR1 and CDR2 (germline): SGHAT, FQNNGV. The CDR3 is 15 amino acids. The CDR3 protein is CASSLKGAGLTEAFF. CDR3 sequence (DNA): TGTGCCAGCAGCTTAAAGGGAGCAGGACTGACTGAAGCTTTCTTT.

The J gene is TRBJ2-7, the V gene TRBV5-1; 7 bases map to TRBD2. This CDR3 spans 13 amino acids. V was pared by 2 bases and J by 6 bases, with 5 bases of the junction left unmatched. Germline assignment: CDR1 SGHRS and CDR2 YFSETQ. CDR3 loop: CASSFGTTTEQYF. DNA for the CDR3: TGCGCCAGCAGCTTCGGGACTACAACCGAGCAGTACTTC. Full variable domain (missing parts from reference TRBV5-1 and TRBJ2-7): KAGVTQTPRYLIKTRGQQVTLSCSPISGHRSVSWYQQTPGQGLQFLFEYFSETQRNKGNFPGRFSGRQFSNSRSEMNVSTLELGDSALYLCASSFGTTTEQYFGPGTRLTVT.

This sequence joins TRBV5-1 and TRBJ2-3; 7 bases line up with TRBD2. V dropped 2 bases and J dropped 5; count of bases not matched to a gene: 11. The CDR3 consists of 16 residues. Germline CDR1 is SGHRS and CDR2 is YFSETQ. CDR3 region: CASSFSPPSGGDTQYF. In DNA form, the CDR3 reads TGCGCCAGCAGCTTCTCGCCGCCCTCGGGGGGAGATACGCAGTATTTT.

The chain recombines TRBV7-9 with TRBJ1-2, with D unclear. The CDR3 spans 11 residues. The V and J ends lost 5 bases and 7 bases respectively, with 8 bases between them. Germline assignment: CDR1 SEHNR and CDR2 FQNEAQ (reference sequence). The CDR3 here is CASSVDFGYTF. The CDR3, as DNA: TGTGCCAGCAGCGTGGACTTTGGCTACACCTTC.